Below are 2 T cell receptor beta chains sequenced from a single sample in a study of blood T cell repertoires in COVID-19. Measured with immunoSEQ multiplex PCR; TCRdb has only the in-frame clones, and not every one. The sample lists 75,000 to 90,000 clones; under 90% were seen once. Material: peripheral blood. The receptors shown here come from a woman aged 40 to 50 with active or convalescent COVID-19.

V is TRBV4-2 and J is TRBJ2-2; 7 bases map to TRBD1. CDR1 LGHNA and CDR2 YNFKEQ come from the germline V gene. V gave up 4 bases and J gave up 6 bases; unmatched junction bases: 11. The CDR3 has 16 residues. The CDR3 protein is CASSLRPTGSAGELFF. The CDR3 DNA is TGTGCCAGCAGCCTAAGGCCGACAGGGAGTGCCGGGGAGCTGTTTTTT.

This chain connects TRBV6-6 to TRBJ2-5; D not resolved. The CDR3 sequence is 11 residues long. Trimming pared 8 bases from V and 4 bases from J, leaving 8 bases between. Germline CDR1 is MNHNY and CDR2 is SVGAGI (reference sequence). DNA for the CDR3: TGTGCCAGCGGCCCGGGAGAGACCCAGTACTTC. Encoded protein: CASGPGETQYF.